These 9 T cell receptor beta chains came from one sample sequenced in a study of cytomegalovirus exposure and HLA in healthy donors. Using immunoSEQ multiplex PCR, the repertoire was profiled, and TCRdb retains in-frame clones only, with some absent. The sample lists approximately 180,000 clones; about 84% were seen once. Material for sequencing was PBMCs. These receptors originate from a woman younger than 35 in good health and CMV-seronegative.

The chain employs TRBV30 and TRBJ1-6; D unclear. The CDR3 has 14 amino acids. Per the germline V gene, CDR1 is GTSNPN and CDR2 is SVGIG (reference sequence). V gave up 4 bases and J gave up 4 bases, with 11 bases separating them. DNA of the CDR3: TGTGCCTGGACTAGATACTCTTATAATTCACCCCTCCACTTT. It specifies CAWTRYSYNSPLHF.

This chain connects TRBV13 to TRBJ2-5; 9 bases are shared with TRBD1. J gave up 5 bases and V 8 bases, and 12 bases lay outside the gene matches. Germline CDR1 is PRHDT and CDR2 is FYEKMQ (reference sequence). This CDR3 spans 15 amino acids. CDR3 protein: CASLGGQGLLETQYF. CDR3 DNA sequence: TGTGCCAGCCTGGGGGGACAGGGACTTTTGGAGACCCAGTACTTC.

The rearrangement uses TRBV18 and TRBJ1-1; no clear D. CDR1 and CDR2 from the germline V gene are KGHSH and LQKENI. V was pared by 3 bases and J by 4 bases, with 18 bases between. The CDR3 sequence is 16 residues long. Here the CDR3 reads CASSPFSEQLGTEAFF. As DNA, the CDR3 is TGTGCCAGCTCACCTTTCTCGGAACAGCTCGGCACTGAAGCTTTCTTT.

V is TRBV4-1 and J is TRBJ2-4; possibly TRBD2 for D (6 bases). The CDR3 contains 14 residues. The ends were cut back, 2 bases at V and 4 bases at J, with 9 bases in the middle. Per germline, CDR1 MGHRA and CDR2 YSYEKL. The CDR3 here is CASSQLGGKNIQYF. DNA of the CDR3: TGCGCCAGCAGCCAACTGGGGGGTAAAAACATTCAGTACTTC.

The chain recombines TRBV7-9 with TRBJ1-1; D possibly corresponds to TRBD1 (6 bases). The CDR3 is 15 amino acids. Germline CDR1 is SEHNR and CDR2 is FQNEAQ (reference sequence). V dropped 5 bases and J dropped 5 bases, with 18 bases sitting between them. In nucleotides, the CDR3 is TGTGCCAGCAGCCAGGGGAGCAGGGTCGGGACTGAAGCTTTCTTT. Translating it yields CASSQGSRVGTEAFF.

This clone was counted only a few times. The chain is built from TRBV18 and TRBJ2-7, with a tentative D call TRBD1 (5 bases). Trimming pared 2 bases from V and 3 bases from J, leaving 11 bases between. The V gene's germline CDR1 is KGHSH and CDR2 LQKENI. This CDR3 has 14 amino acids. The CDR3 here is CASSPTQGSYEQYF. CDR3 coding DNA: TGTGCCAGCTCACCAACCCAGGGTAGCTACGAGCAGTACTTC. The full variable domain, in which reference TRBV18 and TRBJ2-7 provide the parts outside the CDR3, is NAGVMQNPRHLVRRRGQEARLRCSPMKGHSHVYWYRQLPEEGLKFMVYLQKENIIDESGMPKERFSAEFPKEGPSILRIQQVVRGDSAAYFCASSPTQGSYEQYFGPGTRLTVT.

The J gene is TRBJ2-1, the V gene TRBV19, with 9 bases fitting TRBD1. J was trimmed by 9 bases and V by 4 bases; bases with no gene match: 13. Germline assignment: CDR1 LNHDA and CDR2 SQIVND (reference sequence). CDR3 length: 16 amino acids. In DNA form, the CDR3 reads TGTGCCAGTAGTAGGAAACCGGGACAGGGTTCCAGTGAGCAGTTCTTC. Protein: CASSRKPGQGSSEQFF.

The chain has TRBV6-6 and TRBJ2-1; possible D gene TRBD1, 5 bases. This CDR3 is 16 amino acids long. Trimming cost V 6 bases and J 4 bases, with 19 bases left between them. Germline V gene lookup returns CDR1 MNHNY and CDR2 SVGAGI (reference sequence). CDR3 sequence (DNA): TGTGCCAGCAGCCCCCCCGTGGGGCGGTCTTACAATGAGCAGTTCTTC. Amino acid sequence: CASSPPVGRSYNEQFF.

The J gene is TRBJ1-2, the V gene TRBV19, with 8 positions matching TRBD1. With 3 bases clipped from V and 7 bases from J, the junction kept 13 bases outside the gene matches. CDR3 length: 16 residues. Per the germline V gene, CDR1 is LNHDA and CDR2 is SQIVND (reference sequence). This chain's CDR3 is CASSISGSTGEGGYTF. CDR3 nucleotides: TGTGCCAGTAGTATCTCGGGATCGACAGGGGAGGGTGGCTACACCTTC.